Below are 4 T cell receptor beta chains sequenced from a single sample in a study of glioma-infiltrating T cells. TCR alpha and beta CDR3 regions were amplified from RNA using iRepertoire nested multiplex PCR. MiXCR, applied by TCRdb to the multiplex PCR reads, yields one record per CDR3 protein. The sample yields about 180,000 distinct CDR3 sequences, about 46% seen once. The sequencing input was glioma tissue, nonneoplastic brain tissue, or PBMCs (not recorded which). Receptors originate from a human donor with low-grade glioma or glioblastoma, undergoing nonglioma brain surgery, or in good health (not recorded which).

This rearrangement joins TRBV2 to TRBJ2-7; TRBD1 is a possible D gene (5 bases). V gave up 7 bases and J gave up 4 bases, with 17 bases separating them. Looked up from germline, CDR1 is SNHLY and CDR2 is FYNNEI. The CDR3 length is 14 residues. Written as DNA, the CDR3 is TGTGCCAGCACGAACTCCGACAGTATGTACGAGCAGTACTTC. As protein: CASTNSDSMYEQYF.

This clonotype was observed at least ten times. J is TRBJ1-2 and V is TRBV20-1, with D tentatively TRBD1 (5 bases). In germline, CDR1 is DFQATT, CDR2 SNEGSKA (reference sequence). CDR3 length equals 12 residues. Trimming stripped 1 base from V and 8 bases from J, with 11 bases between. Written as DNA, the CDR3 is TGCAGTGCTAGAGCAGGGAGTGGAGGCTACACCTTC. Its translation is CSARAGSGGYTF.

The chain couples TRBV7-2 to TRBJ2-3; TRBD2 aligns across 10 bases. This CDR3 contains 16 residues. Trimming took 3 bases from V and 4 from J; bases not matched to a gene: 7. CDR1 is SGHTA and CDR2 is FQGNSA in the germline V gene. The DNA for the CDR3 is TGTGCCAGCAGCTTTCTAGCGGGAGTAGGAGCAGATACGCAGTATTTT. Its protein product is CASSFLAGVGADTQYF.

This clonotype has just a few counts. The V and J genes are TRBV29-1 and TRBJ1-1; weak D call: TRBD1 (6 bases). With 0 bases removed from V and 6 bases from J, the gap between germline ends came to 11 bases. This CDR3 has 13 amino acids. CDR1 SQVTM and CDR2 ANQGSEA come from the germline V gene. CDR3 sequence: CSVEESRGAEAFF. CDR3 coding DNA: TGCAGCGTTGAAGAGTCCAGGGGCGCTGAAGCTTTCTTT. The whole variable domain, filled in from reference TRBV29-1 and TRBJ1-1, reads SAVISQKPSRDICQRGTSLTIQCQVDSQVTMMFWYRQQPGQSLTLIATANQGSEATYESGFVIDKFPISRPNLTFSTLTVSNMSPEDSSIYLCSVEESRGAEAFFGQGTRLTVV.